This TCR beta chain is from a study of graft-versus-host responses after intestinal transplantation. Study-wide context: Once they had received anti-thymocyte globulin induction, all recipients took tacrolimus and steroids for three to four years.

Assay used: immunoSEQ multiplex PCR; TCRdb lists only in-frame clones, some missing. Of just over 20,000 clones listed, approximately 89% are singletons. Findings and caveats of the study: Peak levels of circulating GvH clones tracked with early post-transplant HvG declines. Patients with graft-donor T cell macrochimerism had high graft-versus-host to host-versus-graft clonal ratios in allografts.

The germline CDR1 and CDR2 sequences are MNHEY and SMNVEV (reference sequence). Unmatched junction bases numbered 0, after V lost 2 bases and J lost 5 bases. CDR3 length: 13 residues. The table lists this clone with a count of one. Its matching antigen is unknown. The clonotype comes from a human patient who received an intestinal transplant, so some T cells may come from the graft donor. The rearrangement joins TRBV27 to TRBJ2-5; 9 bases agree with TRBD1. The specimen comprised PBMCs, sampled roughly 65 days after intestinal transplantation. The CDR3 DNA sequence: TGTGCCAGCAGTTTAGGGACAGGGGAGACCCAGTACTTC. Amino acids: CASSLGTGETQYF.